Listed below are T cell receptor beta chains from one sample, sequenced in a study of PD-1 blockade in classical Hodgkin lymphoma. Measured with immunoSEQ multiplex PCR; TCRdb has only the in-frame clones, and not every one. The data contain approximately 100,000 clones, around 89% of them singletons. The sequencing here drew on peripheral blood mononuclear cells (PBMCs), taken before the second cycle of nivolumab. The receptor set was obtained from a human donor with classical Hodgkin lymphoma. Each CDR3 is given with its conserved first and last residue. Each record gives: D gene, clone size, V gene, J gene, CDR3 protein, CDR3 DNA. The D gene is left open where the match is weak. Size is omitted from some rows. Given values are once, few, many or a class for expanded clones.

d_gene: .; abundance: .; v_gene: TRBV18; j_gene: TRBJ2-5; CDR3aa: CASSPPGQGQETQYF; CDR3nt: TGTGCCAGCTCACCACCGGGACAAGGCCAAGAGACCCAGTACTTC
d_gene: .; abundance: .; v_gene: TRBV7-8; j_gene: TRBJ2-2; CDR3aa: CASRERVPTGELFF; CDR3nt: TGTGCCAGCAGGGAGCGGGTCCCCACCGGGGAGCTGTTTTTT
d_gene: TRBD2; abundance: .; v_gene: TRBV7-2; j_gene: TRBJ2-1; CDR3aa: CASSPFGGGKFF; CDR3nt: TGTGCCAGCAGCCCTTTCGGGGGGGGTAAGTTCTTC
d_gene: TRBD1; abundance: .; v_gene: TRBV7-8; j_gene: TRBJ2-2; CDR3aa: CASSFPGTGYLSGELFF; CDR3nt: TGTGCCAGCAGCTTCCCCGGGACAGGGTACTTATCCGGGGAGCTGTTTTTT
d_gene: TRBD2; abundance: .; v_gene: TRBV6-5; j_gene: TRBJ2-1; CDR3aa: CASTPGTSGYNEQFF; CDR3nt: TGTGCCAGCACCCCCGGAACTAGCGGCTACAATGAGCAGTTCTTC
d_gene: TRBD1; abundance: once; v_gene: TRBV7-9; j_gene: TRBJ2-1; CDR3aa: CASTTGTGHNEQFF; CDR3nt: TGTGCCAGCACCACAGGGACAGGGCACAATGAGCAGTTCTTC
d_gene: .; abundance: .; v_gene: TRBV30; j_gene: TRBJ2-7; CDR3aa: CAWRDKQVENF; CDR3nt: TGTGCCTGGAGGGATAAACAGGTAGAGAACTTC
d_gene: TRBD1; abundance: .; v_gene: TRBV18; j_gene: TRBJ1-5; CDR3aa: CASSPGSGTANQPQHF; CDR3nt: TGTGCCAGCTCACCGGGGTCCGGGACAGCTAATCAGCCCCAGCATTTT
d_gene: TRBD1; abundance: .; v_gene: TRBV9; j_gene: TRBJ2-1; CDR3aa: CASSVAGTVIYNEQFF; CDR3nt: TGTGCCAGCAGCGTAGCTGGGACAGTTATATACAATGAGCAGTTCTTC
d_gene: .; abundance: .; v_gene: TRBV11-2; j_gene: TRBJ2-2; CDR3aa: CASSLRPGSNTGELFF; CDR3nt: TGTGCCAGCAGCTTACGGCCAGGGTCTAACACCGGGGAGCTGTTTTTT
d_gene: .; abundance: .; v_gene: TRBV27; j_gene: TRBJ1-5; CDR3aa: CASSTSNQPQHF; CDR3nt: TGTGCCAGCAGTACTTCAAATCAGCCCCAGCATTTT
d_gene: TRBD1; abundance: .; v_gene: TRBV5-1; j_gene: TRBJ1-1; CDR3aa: CASARDRGTNTEAFF; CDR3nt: TGCGCCAGCGCCCGGGACAGGGGGACGAACACTGAAGCTTTCTTT
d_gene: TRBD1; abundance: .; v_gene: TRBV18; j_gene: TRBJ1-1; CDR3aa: CASSPGQGYTEAFF; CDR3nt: TGTGCCAGCTCACCGGGACAGGGATACACTGAAGCTTTCTTT
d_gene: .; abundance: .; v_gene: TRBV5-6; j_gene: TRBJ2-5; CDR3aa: CASSPDPRDETQYF; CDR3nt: TGTGCCAGCAGCCCGGACCCACGAGATGAGACCCAGTACTTC
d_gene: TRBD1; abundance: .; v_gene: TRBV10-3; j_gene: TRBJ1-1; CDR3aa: CAISIGTGGAEAFF; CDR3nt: TGTGCCATCAGCATAGGGACAGGGGGCGCTGAGGCTTTCTTT
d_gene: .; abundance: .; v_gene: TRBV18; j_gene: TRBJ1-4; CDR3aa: CASSPRRDHEKLFF; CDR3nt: TGTGCCAGCTCACCACGCCGGGACCATGAAAAACTGTTTTTT
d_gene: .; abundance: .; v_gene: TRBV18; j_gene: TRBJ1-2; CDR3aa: CASSPGATNYGYTF; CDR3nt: TGTGCCAGCTCACCAGGGGCCACTAACTATGGCTACACCTTC
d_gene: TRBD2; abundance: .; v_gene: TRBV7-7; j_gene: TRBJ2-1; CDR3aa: CASSLESRGARDEQFF; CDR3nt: TGTGCCAGCAGCTTAGAGTCGCGGGGGGCCAGGGATGAGCAGTTCTTC
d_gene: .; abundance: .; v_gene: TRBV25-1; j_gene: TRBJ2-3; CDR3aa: CASSEQQGNTDTQYF; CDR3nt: TGTGCCAGCAGTGAACAGCAGGGTAACACAGATACGCAGTATTTT
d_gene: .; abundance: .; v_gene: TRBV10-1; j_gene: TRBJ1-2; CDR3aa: CASSARPDYGYTF; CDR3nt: TGCGCCAGCAGTGCTCGACCTGATTATGGCTACACCTTC
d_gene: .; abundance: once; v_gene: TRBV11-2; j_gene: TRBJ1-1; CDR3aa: CASSLVRGLNTEAFF; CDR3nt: TGTGCCAGCAGCTTAGTGCGGGGGCTGAACACTGAAGCTTTCTTT
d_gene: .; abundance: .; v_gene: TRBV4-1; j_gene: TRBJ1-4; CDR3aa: CASSQEEGVGNEKLFF; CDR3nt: TGCGCCAGCAGCCAAGAGGAGGGGGTGGGGAATGAAAAACTGTTTTTT
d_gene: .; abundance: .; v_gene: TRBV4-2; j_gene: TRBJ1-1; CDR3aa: CASSQDPGGYTEAFF; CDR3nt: TGTGCCAGCAGCCAAGATCCGGGGGGATACACTGAAGCTTTCTTT
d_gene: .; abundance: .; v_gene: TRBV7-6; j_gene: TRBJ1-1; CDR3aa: CASSLARAGTTEAFF; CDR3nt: TGTGCCAGCAGCTTAGCGAGGGCAGGGACCACTGAAGCTTTCTTT
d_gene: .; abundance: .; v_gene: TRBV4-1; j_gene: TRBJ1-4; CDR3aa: CASSQDISGEGNEKLFF; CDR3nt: TGCGCCAGCAGCCAAGATATCTCAGGGGAGGGTAATGAAAAACTGTTTTTT
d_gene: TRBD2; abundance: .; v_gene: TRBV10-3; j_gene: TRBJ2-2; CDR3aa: CAISESLAGGPGTGELFF; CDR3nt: TGTGCCATCAGTGAGTCGCTAGCGGGGGGGCCGGGCACCGGGGAGCTGTTTTTT
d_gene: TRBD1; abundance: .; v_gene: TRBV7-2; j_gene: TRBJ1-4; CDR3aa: CASSLKTGDLEKLFF; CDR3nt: TGTGCCAGCAGCTTAAAGACAGGGGACCTCGAAAAACTGTTTTTT
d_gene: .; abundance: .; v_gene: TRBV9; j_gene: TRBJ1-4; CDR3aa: CASSVTANEKLFF; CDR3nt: TGTGCCAGCAGCGTCACAGCTAATGAAAAACTGTTTTTT
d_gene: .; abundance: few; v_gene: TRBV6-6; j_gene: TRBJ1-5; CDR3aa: CASSYEGQRQPQHF; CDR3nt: TGTGCCAGCAGTTATGAGGGGCAACGTCAGCCCCAGCATTTT
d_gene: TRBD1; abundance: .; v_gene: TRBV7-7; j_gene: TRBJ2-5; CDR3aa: CASSLGPGQGWETQYF; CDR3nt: TGTGCCAGCAGCTTAGGACCGGGACAGGGATGGGAGACCCAGTACTTC
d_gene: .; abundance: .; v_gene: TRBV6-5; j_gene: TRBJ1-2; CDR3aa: CASSGTKANYGYTF; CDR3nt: TGTGCCAGCTCCGGGACAAAAGCTAACTATGGCTACACCTTC
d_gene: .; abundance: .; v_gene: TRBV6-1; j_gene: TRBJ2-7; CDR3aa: CASSEDTGQSYEQYF; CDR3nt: TGTGCCAGCAGTGAGGACACAGGGCAATCCTACGAGCAGTACTTC
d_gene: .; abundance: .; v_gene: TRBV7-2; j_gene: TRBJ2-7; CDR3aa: CASSSNSVSYEQYF; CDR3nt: TGTGCCAGCAGCTCCAATTCGGTATCCTACGAGCAGTACTTC